This T cell receptor (beta chain) appears in the sequencing data of a study of shared clonotypes between healthy human individuals. Overall study context: A couple of women and a few men aged 18 to 49 served as donors.

Turning to this clone: Its specificity is unknown.

The V and J ends lost 3 bases and 3 bases respectively, with 11 bases between them. This CDR3 region has 14 residues. Germline-derived CDR1 and CDR2 are KGHSH and LQKENI. Only in-frame clones appear in the TCRdb table, and some are missing; sequencing was by immunoSEQ multiplex PCR. The sample holds 2.3 million or so clones, 85% to 95% seen once. Overall study findings and caveats: Against clonotypes common to all four donors, non-shared ones had lower generation probabilities. A limitation of the genetic and exposure-history diversity represented arose from few donors.

The V call is TRBV18, the J call TRBJ1-1; D gene unclear. Specimen: naive CD4+ T cells from PBMCs. The subset: CD45RA+ positively selected. The origin of this receptor is a man aged 18-30 years in good health. Some clones in this sample may be carry-over from other donors' samples. The CDR3 loop reads CASSPGNGYTEAFF. The CDR3 DNA reads TGTGCCAGCTCACCGGGCAATGGATACACTGAAGCTTTCTTT.